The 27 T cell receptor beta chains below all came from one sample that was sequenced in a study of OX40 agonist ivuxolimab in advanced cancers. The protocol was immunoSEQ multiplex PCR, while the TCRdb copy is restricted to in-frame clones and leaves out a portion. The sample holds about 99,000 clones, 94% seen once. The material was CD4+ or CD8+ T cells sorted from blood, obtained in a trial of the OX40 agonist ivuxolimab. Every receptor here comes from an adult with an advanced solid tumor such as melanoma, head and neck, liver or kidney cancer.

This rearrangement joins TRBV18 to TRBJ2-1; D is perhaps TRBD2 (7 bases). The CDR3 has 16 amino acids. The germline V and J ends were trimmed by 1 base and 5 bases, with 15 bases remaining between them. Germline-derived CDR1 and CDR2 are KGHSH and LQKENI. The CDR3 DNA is TGTGCCAGCTCACCACTCCGGGGGGCCGCTCACAATGAGCAGTTCTTC. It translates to CASSPLRGAAHNEQFF.

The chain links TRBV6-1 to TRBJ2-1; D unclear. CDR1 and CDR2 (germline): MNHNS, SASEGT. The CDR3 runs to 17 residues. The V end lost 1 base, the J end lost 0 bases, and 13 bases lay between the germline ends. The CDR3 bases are TGTGCCAGCAGTGAAGGCCAGCTGGAAAGCTCCTACAATGAGCAGTTCTTC. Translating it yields CASSEGQLESSYNEQFF.

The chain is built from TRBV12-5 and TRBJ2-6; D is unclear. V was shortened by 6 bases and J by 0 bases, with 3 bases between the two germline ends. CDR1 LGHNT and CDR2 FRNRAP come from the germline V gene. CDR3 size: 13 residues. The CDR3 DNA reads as TGTGCTAGTGGGATCTCTGGGGCCAACGTCCTGACTTTC. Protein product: CASGISGANVLTF.

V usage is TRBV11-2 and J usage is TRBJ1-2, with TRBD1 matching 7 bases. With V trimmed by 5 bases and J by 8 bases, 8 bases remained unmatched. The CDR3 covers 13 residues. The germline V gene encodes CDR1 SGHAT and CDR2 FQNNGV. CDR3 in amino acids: CASSNEGARGYTF. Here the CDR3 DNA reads TGTGCCAGCAGCAACGAGGGGGCGCGGGGCTACACCTTC.

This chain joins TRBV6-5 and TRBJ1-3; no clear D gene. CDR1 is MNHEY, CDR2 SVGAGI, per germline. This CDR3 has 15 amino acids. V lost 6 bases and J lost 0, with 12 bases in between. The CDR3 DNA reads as TGTGCCAGCAGCCCCCGGCCCTCCTCTGGAAACACCATATATTTT. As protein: CASSPRPSSGNTIYF.

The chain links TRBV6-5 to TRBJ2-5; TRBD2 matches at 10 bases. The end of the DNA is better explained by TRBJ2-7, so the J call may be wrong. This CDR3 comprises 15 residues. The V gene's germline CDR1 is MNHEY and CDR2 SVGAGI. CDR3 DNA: TGTGCCAGCAGTTACGGAGCGGGAGGGCCCCACGAGCAGTACTTC. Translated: CASSYGAGGPHEQYF.

CDR3 sequence: CASTRGARSEAFF. CDR3 sequence (DNA): TGTGCCAGCACCCGGGGGGCGCGGTCTGAAGCTTTCTTT. J is TRBJ1-1 and V is TRBV28; D is perhaps TRBD1 (6 bases). V lost 7 bases and J lost 6, with 15 bases in between. The CDR3 contains 13 residues. CDR1 is MDHEN and CDR2 is SYDVKM in the germline V gene.

The CDR3 DNA follows: TGTGCCAGCAGCTTATGGCCCGGGACACAAAAAGAGACCCAGTACTTC. This encodes CASSLWPGTQKETQYF. The rearrangement joins TRBV11-2 to TRBJ2-5; D is perhaps TRBD1 (6 bases). The CDR3 totals 16 residues. Germline V lookup: CDR1 SGHAT, CDR2 FQNNGV. Between the trimmed V and J ends, which lost 2 bases and 3 bases, there was a span of 16 bases.

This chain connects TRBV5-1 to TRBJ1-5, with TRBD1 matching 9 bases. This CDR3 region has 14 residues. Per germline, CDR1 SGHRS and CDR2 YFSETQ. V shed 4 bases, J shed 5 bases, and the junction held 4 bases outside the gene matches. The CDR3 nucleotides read TGCGCCAGCAGCACCGGGACAGGGTATCAGCCCCAGCATTTT. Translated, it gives CASSTGTGYQPQHF.

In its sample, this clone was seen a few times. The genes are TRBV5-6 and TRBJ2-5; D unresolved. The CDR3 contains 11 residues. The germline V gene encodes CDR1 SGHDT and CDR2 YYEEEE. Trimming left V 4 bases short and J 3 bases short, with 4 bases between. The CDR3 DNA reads TGTGCCAGCAGCACAGAAGAGACCCAGTACTTC. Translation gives CASSTEETQYF.

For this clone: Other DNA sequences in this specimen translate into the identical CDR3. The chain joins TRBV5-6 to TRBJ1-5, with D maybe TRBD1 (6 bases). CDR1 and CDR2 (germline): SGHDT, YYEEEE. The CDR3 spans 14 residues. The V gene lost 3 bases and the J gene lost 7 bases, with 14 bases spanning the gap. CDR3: CASSSYLGGQPQHF. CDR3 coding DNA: TGTGCCAGCAGCTCATACCTAGGGGGGCAGCCCCAGCATTTT.

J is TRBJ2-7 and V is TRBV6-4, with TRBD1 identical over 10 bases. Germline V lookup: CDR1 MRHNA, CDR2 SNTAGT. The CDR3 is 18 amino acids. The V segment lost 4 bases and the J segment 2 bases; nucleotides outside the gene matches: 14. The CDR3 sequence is CASSVRDRGKPSTYEQYF. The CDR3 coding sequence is TGTGCCAGCAGTGTCCGGGACAGGGGTAAACCTTCTACCTACGAGCAGTACTTC.

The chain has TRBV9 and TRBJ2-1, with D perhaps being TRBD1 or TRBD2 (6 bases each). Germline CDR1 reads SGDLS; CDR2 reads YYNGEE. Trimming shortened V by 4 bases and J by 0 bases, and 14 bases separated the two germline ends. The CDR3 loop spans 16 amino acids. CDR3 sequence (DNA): TGTGCCAGCAGCCAGAGGGGGGAGAGCTCCTACAATGAGCAGTTCTTC. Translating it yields CASSQRGESSYNEQFF.

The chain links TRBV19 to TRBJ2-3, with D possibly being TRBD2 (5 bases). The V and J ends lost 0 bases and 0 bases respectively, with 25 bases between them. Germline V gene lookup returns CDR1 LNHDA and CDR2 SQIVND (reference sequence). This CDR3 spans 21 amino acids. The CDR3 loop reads CASSIDKTPAKRRPSTDTQYF. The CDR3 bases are TGTGCCAGTAGTATAGATAAAACCCCGGCCAAGAGGAGGCCTAGCACAGATACGCAGTATTTT. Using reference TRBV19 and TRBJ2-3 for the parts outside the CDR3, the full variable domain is DGGITQSPKYLFRKEGQNVTLSCEQNLNHDAMYWYRQDPGQGLRLIYYSQIVNDFQKGDIAEGYSVSREKKESFPLTVTSAQKNPTAFYLCASSIDKTPAKRRPSTDTQYFGPGTRLTVL.

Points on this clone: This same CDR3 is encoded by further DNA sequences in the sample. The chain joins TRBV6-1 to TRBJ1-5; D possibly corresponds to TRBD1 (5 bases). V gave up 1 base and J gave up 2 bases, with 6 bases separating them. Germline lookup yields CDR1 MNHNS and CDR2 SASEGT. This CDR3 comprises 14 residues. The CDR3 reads CASSEGGGNQPQHF. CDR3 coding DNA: TGTGCCAGCAGTGAAGGGGGGGGCAATCAGCCCCAGCATTTT.

The CDR3 nucleotides are TGCGCCAGCAGCTTGTGGGGGGCCGGAGATACGCAGTATTTT. Its protein product is CASSLWGAGDTQYF. This chain uses TRBV5-1 with TRBJ2-3; D assignment may be TRBD1 or TRBD2 (6 bases each). The germline V gene encodes CDR1 SGHRS and CDR2 YFSETQ. Trimming removed 1 base from V and 5 bases from J, with 11 bases in between. The CDR3 has 14 amino acids.

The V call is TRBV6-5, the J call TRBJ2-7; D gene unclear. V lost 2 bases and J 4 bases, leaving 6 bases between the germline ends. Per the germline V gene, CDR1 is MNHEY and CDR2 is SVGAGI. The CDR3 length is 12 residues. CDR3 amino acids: CASSYDRYEQYF. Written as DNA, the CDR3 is TGTGCCAGCAGTTACGACCGATACGAGCAGTACTTC.

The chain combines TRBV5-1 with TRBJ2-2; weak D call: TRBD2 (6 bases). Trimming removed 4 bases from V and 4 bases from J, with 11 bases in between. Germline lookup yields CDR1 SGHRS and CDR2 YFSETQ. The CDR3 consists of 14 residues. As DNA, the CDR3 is TGCGCCAGCAGCCTCGGGGGAGGCACCGGGGAGCTGTTTTTT. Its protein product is CASSLGGGTGELFF.

CDR3 nucleotide sequence: TGTGCCAGCAGCGAACAGGGCAACTATGGCTACACCTTC. Protein: CASSEQGNYGYTF. J is TRBJ1-2 and V is TRBV9, with D possibly TRBD1 on 6 matching bases. Trimming took off 3 bases at V and 2 bases at J, with 8 bases between the two ends. The CDR3 is 13 residues long. Germline V gene sequence: CDR1 SGDLS, CDR2 YYNGEE.

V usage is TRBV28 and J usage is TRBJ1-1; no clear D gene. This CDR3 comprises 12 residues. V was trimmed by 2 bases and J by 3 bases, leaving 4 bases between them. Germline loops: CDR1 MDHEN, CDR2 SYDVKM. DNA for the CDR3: TGTGCCAGCAGTTTAAGTTACACTGAAGCTTTCTTT. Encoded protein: CASSLSYTEAFF.

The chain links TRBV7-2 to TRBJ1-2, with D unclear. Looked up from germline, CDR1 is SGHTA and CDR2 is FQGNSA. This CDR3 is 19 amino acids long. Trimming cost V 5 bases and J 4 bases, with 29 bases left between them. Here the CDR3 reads CASSPRRWERGDKGYGYTF. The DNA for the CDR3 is TGTGCCAGCAGCCCCAGAAGATGGGAGCGGGGAGACAAGGGCTATGGCTACACCTTC.

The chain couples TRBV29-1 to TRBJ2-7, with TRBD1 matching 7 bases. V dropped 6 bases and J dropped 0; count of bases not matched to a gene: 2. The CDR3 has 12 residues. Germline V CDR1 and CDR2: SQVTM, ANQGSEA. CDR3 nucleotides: TGCAGCGTGACAGGGAGCTCCTACGAGCAGTACTTC. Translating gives CSVTGSSYEQYF.

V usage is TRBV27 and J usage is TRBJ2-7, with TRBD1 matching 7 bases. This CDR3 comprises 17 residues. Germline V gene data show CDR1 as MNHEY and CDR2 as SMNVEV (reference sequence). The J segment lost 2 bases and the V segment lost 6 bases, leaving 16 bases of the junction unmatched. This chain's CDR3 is CASSPTTGSATTYEQYF. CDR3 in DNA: TGTGCCAGCAGCCCCACGACAGGGTCAGCGACAACCTACGAGCAGTACTTC.

The CDR3 loop reads CASSWVGATNEKLFF. The CDR3, as DNA: TGTGCCAGCAGCTGGGTGGGGGCAACTAATGAAAAACTGTTTTTT. The J gene is TRBJ1-4, the V gene TRBV7-9, with D perhaps matching TRBD1 (5 bases). Germline-derived CDR1 and CDR2 are SEHNR and FQNEAQ (reference sequence). The CDR3 loop spans 15 amino acids. V lost 4 bases and J 0 bases, leaving 9 bases between the germline ends.

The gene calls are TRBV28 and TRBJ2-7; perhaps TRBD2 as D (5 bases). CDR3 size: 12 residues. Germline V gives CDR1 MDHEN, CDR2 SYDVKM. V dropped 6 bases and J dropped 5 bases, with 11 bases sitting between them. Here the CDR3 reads CASRTSGNEQYF. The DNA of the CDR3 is TGTGCCAGCAGGACCTCCGGGAACGAGCAGTACTTC.

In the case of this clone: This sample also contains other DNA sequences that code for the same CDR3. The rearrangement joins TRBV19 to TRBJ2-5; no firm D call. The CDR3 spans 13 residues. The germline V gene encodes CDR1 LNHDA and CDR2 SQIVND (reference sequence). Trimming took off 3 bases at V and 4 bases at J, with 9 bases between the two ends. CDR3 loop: CASSIAGLETQYF. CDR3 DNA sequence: TGTGCCAGTAGTATTGCCGGGTTAGAGACCCAGTACTTC. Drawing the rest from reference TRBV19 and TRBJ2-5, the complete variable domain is DGGITQSPKYLFRKEGQNVTLSCEQNLNHDAMYWYRQDPGQGLRLIYYSQIVNDFQKGDIAEGYSVSREKKESFPLTVTSAQKNPTAFYLCASSIAGLETQYFGPGTRLLVL.

This CDR3 reads CASRLVAAERSEQFF. CDR3 sequence (DNA): TGTGCCAGCAGGCTGGTAGCGGCCGAACGAAGTGAGCAGTTCTTC. The V and J genes are TRBV6-5 and TRBJ2-1, with D possibly being TRBD2 (6 bases). Germline lookup yields CDR1 MNHEY and CDR2 SVGAGI. The germline V and J ends were trimmed by 6 bases and 9 bases, with 21 bases remaining between them. The CDR3 consists of 15 residues.